This TCR beta chain was sequenced for a study of T cell responses to AZD1222 COVID-19 vaccine. Findings and caveats of the study: Just a handful of AZD1222 recipients tested seropositive at baseline. Across the whole spike, CD4 TCRs peaked at regions 160-218 and 743-854. Clonal diversity was possibly underestimated, and the donors were mostly white British, with more females. Nearly half of spike-specific TCRs reportedly target variant regions that are unmutated in the B.1.351 and B.1.1.7 variants.

As concerns this clone: Its target is not known.

CDR1 and CDR2 from the germline V gene are MDHEN and SYDVKM. Trimming removed 4 bases from V and 1 base from J, with 10 bases in between. This CDR3 is 14 amino acids long. This table comes from immunoSEQ multiplex PCR, and its TCRdb copy is limited to in-frame clones, with some not included. Of approximately 200,000 clones listed, approximately 94% were seen once; the top ten hold approximately 1.7%. The sequences come from peripheral blood, collected 28 days after the second dose of the MenACWY control vaccine. The sequence came from an adult who received the MenACWY meningococcal vaccine as a control. V and J are TRBV28 and TRBJ2-5; either TRBD1 or TRBD2 may supply D (5 bases each). The CDR3 coding sequence is TGTGCCAGCAGTTCCTCGGGGCTCCAAGAGACCCAGTACTTC. Translated: CASSSSGLQETQYF.